Below, 25 T cell receptor beta chains from the same sample are listed, as sequenced in a study of blood T cell repertoires in COVID-19. Sequenced by immunoSEQ multiplex PCR; TCRdb stores in-frame clones only, minus some. The sample shows some 200,000 clones, more than 80% of them seen only once. Material: peripheral blood. The receptors were sampled from a woman in her fifties or sixties with acute or convalescent COVID-19.

The chain employs TRBV5-1 and TRBJ2-5, with D perhaps matching TRBD2 (5 bases). This CDR3 is 15 amino acids long. The ends were cut back, 2 bases at V and 5 bases at J, with 16 bases in the middle. Germline CDR1 reads SGHRS; CDR2 reads YFSETQ. In DNA, the CDR3 is TGCGCCAGCAGCTTCGGGGTTCAGGCTCAGGAGACCCAGTACTTC. Its translation: CASSFGVQAQETQYF. Full variable domain (remainder filled in from reference TRBV5-1 and TRBJ2-5): KAGVTQTPRYLIKTRGQQVTLSCSPISGHRSVSWYQQTPGQGLQFLFEYFSETQRNKGNFPGRFSGRQFSNSRSEMNVSTLELGDSALYLCASSFGVQAQETQYFGPGTRLLVL.

This chain links TRBV21-1 with TRBJ2-7; TRBD2, the D gene given by the table, was not confirmed from the DNA. TRBV21-1 is a recognized pseudogene. CDR3 length: 12 residues. Here the CDR3 reads CASSTYSYEQYV. In DNA, the CDR3 is TGTGCCAGCAGCACCTACTCCTACGAGCAGTACGTC.

CDR3 sequence reads: CASSQEPLRTGISGNTIYF. The DNA for the CDR3 is TGCGCCAGCAGCCAAGAACCTCTCCGGACAGGGATCTCTGGAAACACCATATATTTT. The chain recombines TRBV4-1 with TRBJ1-3, with 8 bases lining up with TRBD1. CDR1 is MGHRA and CDR2 is YSYEKL in the germline V gene. The CDR3 contains 19 residues. V lost 0 bases, J lost 0 bases, and 10 bases stayed unmatched.

J is TRBJ1-6 and V is TRBV2; 7 positions match TRBD1. Germline CDR1 and CDR2: SNHLY and FYNNEI. With 6 bases clipped from V and 3 bases from J, the junction kept 5 bases outside the gene matches. The CDR3 spans 15 residues. CDR3 sequence (DNA): TGTGCCAGCAGAAACCAGGGGGGCTATAATTCACCCCTCCACTTT. It yields the protein CASRNQGGYNSPLHF.

The chain carries TRBV2 and TRBJ2-1; TRBD2 matches at 10 bases. Germline values: CDR1 SNHLY, CDR2 FYNNEI. There are 12 residues in the CDR3. The junction had 7 bases not matched to a gene; V was cut back by 7 bases and J by 13 bases. CDR3: CASTPLAGVQFF. The DNA of the CDR3 is TGTGCCAGCACCCCTCTAGCGGGAGTTCAGTTCTTC.

V usage is TRBV28 and J usage is TRBJ1-2, with 9 bases matching TRBD1. The CDR3 is 17 residues long. The germline V gene has CDR1 MDHEN and CDR2 SYDVKM. V was pared by 1 base and J by 1 base, with 7 bases of the junction left unmatched. CDR3 sequence: CASSLYGTGRINYGYTF. As DNA, the CDR3 is TGTGCCAGCAGTTTATACGGGACAGGGAGAATTAACTATGGCTACACCTTC.

The chain carries TRBV18 and TRBJ2-6; 7 bases match TRBD1. With 3 bases clipped from V and 1 base from J, the junction kept 6 bases outside the gene matches. CDR1 and CDR2 from the germline V gene are KGHSH and LQKENI. This CDR3 comprises 17 residues. This chain's CDR3 is CASSPTGSRSGANVLTF. The CDR3 nucleotides are TGTGCCAGCTCACCGACAGGGTCTCGGTCTGGGGCCAACGTCCTGACTTTC.

This chain joins TRBV14 and TRBJ2-1, with D perhaps matching TRBD1 (6 bases). Germline V gene lookup returns CDR1 SGHDN and CDR2 FVKESK. The CDR3 covers 15 residues. Trimming left V 4 bases short and J 6 bases short, with 16 bases between. CDR3 residues: CASSPGTSLFNEQFF. The DNA of the CDR3 is TGTGCCAGCAGCCCCGGGACAAGCCTTTTCAATGAGCAGTTCTTC.

J is TRBJ2-7 and V is TRBV7-8; tentative D call: TRBD2 (6 bases). Germline CDR1 SGHVS, CDR2 FQNEAQ. CDR3 length equals 16 residues. V dropped 4 bases and J dropped 10 bases, with 26 bases sitting between them. The CDR3: CASSSTEGILFRYQYF. CDR3 bases: TGTGCCAGCAGCTCCACGGAGGGGATCCTCTTCCGTTATCAGTACTTC.

This sequence joins TRBV7-6 and TRBJ2-1, with 7 bases matching TRBD2. There are 15 residues in the CDR3. V shed 7 bases and J 6 bases; nucleotides not matched to a gene: 12. Per germline, CDR1 SGHVS and CDR2 FNYEAQ. In nucleotides, the CDR3 is TGTGCCAGCACCGTTGGTGCGGGAGAGGGCAATGAGCAGTTCTTC. Translating gives CASTVGAGEGNEQFF.

This CDR3 is CASSLRAGANQPQHF. CDR3 DNA sequence: TGCGCCAGCAGCTTACGAGCGGGGGCCAATCAGCCCCAGCATTTT. The J gene is TRBJ1-5, the V gene TRBV5-1; possibly TRBD1 for D (6 bases). CDR3 length equals 15 residues. Germline V CDR1 and CDR2: SGHRS, YFSETQ. Trimming stripped 2 bases from V and 3 bases from J, with 12 bases between.

The chain employs TRBV11-2 and TRBJ2-1; 7 positions agree with TRBD2. This CDR3 comprises 17 residues. Germline lookup yields CDR1 SGHAT and CDR2 FQNNGV. J was trimmed by 0 bases and V by 5 bases; bases with no gene match: 10. In DNA, the CDR3 is TGTGCCAGCAGCCCTACGGTCCTAGCGGCCTCCTACAATGAGCAGTTCTTC. Residues: CASSPTVLAASYNEQFF.

The genes are TRBV11-3 and TRBJ2-1, with TRBD1 identical over 7 bases. Trimming took 7 bases from V and 0 from J; bases not matched to a gene: 9. Germline CDR1 and CDR2: SGHNT and YENEEA. The CDR3 is 16 amino acids. CDR3 in DNA: TGTGCCAGCACCACCGGACAGGTGGGCTCCTACAATGAGCAGTTCTTC. Protein: CASTTGQVGSYNEQFF.

V usage is TRBV28 and J usage is TRBJ1-4; D may be TRBD1 (5 bases). The CDR3 length is 14 residues. Germline CDR1 MDHEN, CDR2 SYDVKM. V was trimmed by 4 bases and J by 6 bases, leaving 12 bases between them. The CDR3 DNA sequence: TGTGCCAGCAGTTCAACAGGCGAGGATGAAAAACTGTTTTTT. As protein: CASSSTGEDEKLFF.

The chain combines TRBV19 with TRBJ2-1; the match to TRBD2 covers 10 bases. This CDR3 is built from 11 residues. Germline CDR1 reads LNHDA; CDR2 reads SQIVND (reference sequence). The V gene end was trimmed by 8 bases and the J gene end by 10 bases; junction bases not matched to a gene: 2. The CDR3 nucleotides are TGTGCCAGTCTTAGCGGGAGGGAGCAGTTCTTC. It yields the protein CASLSGREQFF.

V gene TRBV19 combines with J gene TRBJ2-2; 8 nucleotides match TRBD2. The CDR3 is 15 amino acids. With V trimmed by 7 bases and J by 3 bases, 7 bases remained unmatched. Germline V gene lookup returns CDR1 LNHDA and CDR2 SQIVND (reference sequence). CDR3 sequence: CASKTGGLHTGELFF. The CDR3 coding sequence is TGTGCCAGTAAAACGGGAGGGCTGCACACCGGGGAGCTGTTTTTT.

This rearrangement joins TRBV3-1 (or the pseudogene TRBV3-2) to TRBJ2-6; D might be TRBD1 (6 bases). Germline CDR1 LGHDT, CDR2 YNNKEL (reference sequence). The CDR3 spans 17 residues. V lost 0 bases, J lost 3 bases, and 12 bases lay in between. CDR3 sequence: CASSQDRGIVGANVLTF. As DNA, the CDR3 is TGTGCCAGCAGCCAAGATAGGGGGATCGTTGGGGCCAACGTCCTGACTTTC.

The chain carries TRBV19 and TRBJ1-1, with D perhaps matching TRBD1 (5 bases). Between the trimmed V and J ends, which lost 6 bases and 0 bases, there was a span of 14 bases. The length of the CDR3 is 15 residues. Germline values: CDR1 LNHDA, CDR2 SQIVND (reference sequence). The CDR3 sequence: CASRPAGGLNTEAFF. The CDR3 nucleotides are TGTGCCAGTAGACCCGCCGGGGGATTGAACACTGAAGCTTTCTTT.

This chain links TRBV4-1 with TRBJ1-2; 8 bases are shared with TRBD1. Germline V gene data show CDR1 as MGHRA and CDR2 as YSYEKL. The ends lost 3 bases at V and 3 bases at J; junction bases unmatched: 0. The CDR3 has 13 residues. CDR3 sequence reads: CASSQDRDYGYTF. Here the CDR3 DNA reads TGCGCCAGCAGCCAGGACAGGGACTATGGCTACACCTTC.

V is TRBV24-1 and J is TRBJ2-1, with 10 bases aligning to TRBD2. Germline V gene lookup returns CDR1 KGHDR and CDR2 SFDVKD. The junction had 9 bases not matched to a gene; V was cut back by 4 bases and J by 7 bases. CDR3 length equals 16 residues. The CDR3 nucleotides are TGTGCCACCAGTGACCCCAGCGGGAGGGCGGGGAATGAGCAGTTCTTC. It encodes CATSDPSGRAGNEQFF.

The chain is built from TRBV7-3 and TRBJ2-3, with TRBD2 as a possible D gene (6 bases). The CDR3 consists of 14 residues. V was clipped by 5 bases and J by 0 bases, with 9 bases between them. CDR1 is SGHTA, CDR2 FQGTGA, per germline. CDR3 sequence (DNA): TGTGCCAGCAGCCGCGGGACTAGCACAGATACGCAGTATTTT. Residues: CASSRGTSTDTQYF.

The V gene is TRBV7-9, the J gene TRBJ2-5; 7 nucleotides line up with TRBD2. Germline V gives CDR1 SEHNR, CDR2 FQNEAQ (reference sequence). The junction had 4 bases not matched to a gene; V was cut back by 4 bases and J by 5 bases. This CDR3 is built from 13 residues. In DNA, the CDR3 is TGTGCCAGCAGCTCCGGACTAGAGGAGACCCAGTACTTC. This translates into CASSSGLEETQYF. The entire variable domain, with the rest obtained from reference TRBV7-9 and TRBJ2-5, is as follows: DTGVSQNPRHKITKRGQNVTFRCDPISEHNRLYWYRQTLGQGPEFLTYFQNEAQLEKSRLLSDRFSAERPKGSFSTLEIQRTEQGDSAMYLCASSSGLEETQYFGPGTRLLVL.

V gene TRBV7-6 combines with J gene TRBJ2-2, with a weak D call TRBD2 (5 bases). Germline V gives CDR1 SGHVS, CDR2 FNYEAQ. Trimming left V 7 bases short and J 11 bases short, with 11 bases between. The CDR3 is 11 residues long. The CDR3 loop is CASTAAAELFF. DNA for the CDR3: TGTGCCAGCACAGCGGCGGCAGAGCTGTTTTTT.

This clone was detected once. The chain combines TRBV28 with TRBJ2-1; D possibly corresponds to TRBD1 (6 bases). CDR3 length: 14 residues. V was pared by 8 bases and J by 4 bases, with 15 bases between. Germline V gene sequence: CDR1 MDHEN, CDR2 SYDVKM. Written as DNA, the CDR3 is TGTGCCAGCCGTGGACAGCCTTTTTACAATGAGCAGTTCTTC. Its translation is CASRGQPFYNEQFF. The variable domain in full, with the rest retrieved from reference TRBV28 and TRBJ2-1, is DVKVTQSSRYLVKRTGEKVFLECVQDMDHENMFWYRQDPGLGLRLIYFSYDVKMKEKGDIPEGYSVSREKKERFSLILESASTNQTSMYLCASRGQPFYNEQFFGPGTRLTVL.

J is TRBJ1-2 and V is TRBV6-1, with D possibly being TRBD1 (5 bases). The CDR3 is made up of 15 amino acids. Between the trimmed V and J ends, which lost 6 bases and 4 bases, there was a span of 18 bases. Germline V gives CDR1 MNHNS, CDR2 SASEGT. The CDR3 DNA sequence: TGTGCCAGCAGGCGGACAAATCGAGACTTCTATGGCTACACCTTC. This sequence encodes CASRRTNRDFYGYTF.